What follows are 18 T cell receptor beta chains derived from one specimen sequenced in a study of blood T cells in healthy people across ages. Primers used in a second PCR of about 7 to 12 cycles were a sample-barcoded 5' primer and a J-beta primer mix. TCRdb itself ran the 5' RACE reads through MiXCR, one entry per CDR3 protein. The data contain around 1,100,000 distinct CDR3 sequences, 35% to 45% of them singletons. The sequenced sample consisted of blood. Every receptor here comes from a man younger than 35 in good health.

CDR3 in DNA: TGTGCCAGCAGCCAAGAATCAATCTATGGCTACACCTTC. Translated, it gives CASSQESIYGYTF. The genes are TRBV3-1 and TRBJ1-2; D remains ambiguous. The germline V and J ends were trimmed by 0 bases and 4 bases, with 6 bases remaining between them. The germline V gene encodes CDR1 LGHDT and CDR2 YNNKEL (reference sequence). The CDR3 has 13 residues.

V and J are TRBV10-3 and TRBJ2-1, with 9 bases identical to TRBD1. This CDR3 is built from 14 residues. Germline values: CDR1 ENHRY, CDR2 SYGVKD. The V gene end was trimmed by 6 bases and the J gene end by 8 bases; junction bases not matched to a gene: 8. CDR3 in amino acids: CAIREDRGKDEQFF. The DNA of the CDR3 is TGTGCCATCAGGGAGGACAGGGGCAAGGATGAGCAGTTCTTC.

The V gene is TRBV6-2 or TRBV6-3, the J gene TRBJ2-3, with D possibly TRBD2 on 6 matching bases. The germline V gene has CDR1 MNHEY and CDR2 SVGEGT. The CDR3 is 13 amino acids. V was trimmed by 2 bases and J by 6 bases, leaving 9 bases between them. For the CDR3, the DNA is TGTGCCAGCAGTTACATCGGGGGTGATACGCAGTATTTT. This encodes CASSYIGGDTQYF.

The genes are TRBV18 and TRBJ2-2; D ambiguous. The CDR3 is 11 residues long. Per germline, CDR1 KGHSH and CDR2 LQKENI. V was cut by 10 bases and J by 5 bases, with 8 bases left in between. The CDR3 reads CATSVTGELFF. CDR3 sequence (DNA): TGTGCCACCTCCGTAACCGGGGAGCTGTTTTTT.

This clonotype was recorded a few times. The CDR3 nucleotides are TGTGCCAGCAGACGGGACTACAATCAGCCCCAGCATTTT. This encodes CASRRDYNQPQHF. The chain combines TRBV6-5 with TRBJ1-5; D may be TRBD1 (5 bases). This CDR3 has 13 residues. Trimming took 6 bases from V and 3 from J, leaving 9 bases between them. CDR1 MNHEY and CDR2 SVGAGI come from the germline V gene.

In DNA form, the CDR3 reads TGCGCCAGCAGCTGGGGACGACCCTCCTACAATGAGCAGTTCTTC. This translates into CASSWGRPSYNEQFF. The chain combines TRBV5-1 with TRBJ2-1, with D possibly being TRBD1 or TRBD2 (5 bases each). The V gene's germline CDR1 is SGHRS and CDR2 YFSETQ. V was clipped by 3 bases and J by 0 bases, with 10 bases between them. The CDR3 covers 15 residues.

The chain uses TRBV12-3 or TRBV12-4 and TRBJ2-1; unclear D gene. The CDR3 has 15 amino acids. The V and J ends lost 6 bases and 2 bases respectively, with 14 bases between them. The DNA for the CDR3 is TGTGCCAGCAGCCGCAACCCCTCTACCTACAATGAGCAGTTCTTC. This gives the protein CASSRNPSTYNEQFF.

The genes are TRBV4-1 and TRBJ1-1, with D possibly matching TRBD1 (5 bases). V was trimmed by 1 base and J by 3 bases, leaving 15 bases between them. CDR3 length: 16 amino acids. In germline, CDR1 is MGHRA, CDR2 YSYEKL. The CDR3 sequence is CASSQVAGRGDTEAFF. Here the CDR3 DNA reads TGCGCCAGCAGCCAAGTGGCAGGGAGGGGCGACACTGAAGCTTTCTTT.

The genes are TRBV5-1 and TRBJ1-1, with 7 bases aligning to TRBD1. Losses at the gene ends were 4 bases for V and 0 bases for J; bases not matched to a gene: 6. The germline V gene encodes CDR1 SGHRS and CDR2 YFSETQ. The CDR3 spans 15 residues. CDR3 amino acids: CASSVTGTVNTEAFF. The CDR3 DNA reads TGCGCCAGCAGCGTTACCGGGACAGTGAACACTGAAGCTTTCTTT.

A few counts support this clonotype. The CDR3 bases are TGTGCCAGCAGTTTGCCAGGGTCAGCAGATACGCAGTATTTT. This sequence encodes CASSLPGSADTQYF. This chain joins TRBV27 and TRBJ2-3; possibly TRBD1 for D (5 bases). The CDR3 has 14 amino acids. The germline V gene encodes CDR1 MNHEY and CDR2 SMNVEV (reference sequence). Trimming cost V 3 bases and J 4 bases, with 11 bases left between them.

This clonotype was detected only a few times. This sequence joins TRBV20-1 and TRBJ2-3; 8 bases map to TRBD2. In germline, CDR1 is DFQATT, CDR2 SNEGSKA (reference sequence). CDR3 length: 16 residues. Trimming took 6 bases from V and 2 from J; bases not matched to a gene: 13. The CDR3 bases are TGCAGTGCCATAAAGGTCGCGGGGGGCAACACAGATACGCAGTATTTT. Translated, it gives CSAIKVAGGNTDTQYF.

This clonotype was observed at least ten times. The gene calls are TRBV7-9 and TRBJ1-2, with TRBD1 matching over 7 bases. This CDR3 is built from 14 residues. V shed 3 bases, J shed 4 bases, and the junction held 5 bases outside the gene matches. Germline values: CDR1 SEHNR, CDR2 FQNEAQ (reference sequence). The DNA for the CDR3 is TGTGCCAGCAGCTTGGGAGGGGGCGCCTATGGCTACACCTTC. Translating gives CASSLGGGAYGYTF.

This clonotype came up a few times. The V call is TRBV27, the J call TRBJ1-6, with no clear D. V was clipped by 4 bases and J by 6 bases, with 7 bases between them. This CDR3 has 13 residues. In germline, CDR1 is MNHEY, CDR2 SMNVEV (reference sequence). The CDR3 nucleotides read TGTGCCAGCAGTTACGGCTTTAATTCACCCCTCCACTTT. Translation gives CASSYGFNSPLHF.

This clonotype was observed at least ten times. This chain links TRBV6-2 or TRBV6-3 with TRBJ1-2; D gene ambiguous. In germline, CDR1 is MNHEY, CDR2 SVGEGT. The CDR3 loop spans 12 amino acids. The V end lost 2 bases, the J end lost 4 bases, and 5 bases lay between the germline ends. The CDR3: CASSYGVYGYTF. The CDR3, as DNA: TGTGCCAGCAGTTACGGCGTCTATGGCTACACCTTC.

The chain couples TRBV6-5 to TRBJ1-3; D call uncertain. The V and J ends lost 7 bases and 0 bases respectively, with 16 bases between them. The CDR3 totals 16 residues. Germline CDR1 and CDR2: MNHEY and SVGAGI. The chain's CDR3 is CASKLRGRSSGNTIYF. Here the CDR3 DNA reads TGTGCCAGCAAACTAAGAGGACGGTCCTCTGGAAACACCATATATTTT.

The chain employs TRBV5-6 and TRBJ1-1; D is undetermined. Germline CDR1 SGHDT, CDR2 YYEEEE. Trimming removed 1 base at V and 0 bases at J, with 16 bases between. CDR3 length: 17 residues. CDR3: CASSLRSAGLMNTEAFF. CDR3 nucleotide sequence: TGTGCCAGCAGCTTGAGATCGGCAGGTCTCATGAACACTGAAGCTTTCTTT.

The rearrangement links TRBV4-2 to TRBJ1-1; D not resolved. The CDR3 is 13 residues long. Germline-derived CDR1 and CDR2 are LGHNA and YNFKEQ. V dropped 1 base and J dropped 5 bases, with 8 bases sitting between them. CDR3 region: CASSQGLLTEAFF. DNA of the CDR3: TGTGCCAGCAGCCAAGGGCTCTTGACTGAAGCTTTCTTT.

The rearrangement joins TRBV2 to TRBJ1-1; perhaps TRBD1 as D (6 bases). Per germline, CDR1 SNHLY and CDR2 FYNNEI. This CDR3 is 15 amino acids long. Deletions cut 2 bases from V and 0 bases from J, with 10 bases between. The CDR3 region is CASSERRDMNTEAFF. CDR3 bases: TGTGCCAGCAGTGAACGCAGGGACATGAACACTGAAGCTTTCTTT.